Listed below are T cell receptor beta chains from one sample, sequenced in a study of CD8 T cells in ankylosing spondylitis. TCRdb analysed the 5' RACE reads with MiXCR anew, one entry per CDR3 protein. The sample holds approximately 540,000 distinct CDR3 sequences, roughly 13% seen once. The specimen sequenced was blood, either unsorted or a sorted T cell fraction (not recorded which). The receptor set was obtained from a male donor with ankylosing spondylitis. CDR3s include the opening cysteine and the closing phenylalanine or tryptophan. The order of the fields is D gene, J gene, V gene, clone size, CDR3 protein, CDR3 DNA. The D gene is left open where the match is weak. The size of a clone is reported for some rows only, either as once, few or many, or as a class for expanded clones.

d_call: TRBD1
j_call: TRBJ2-7
v_call: TRBV5-6
clone_size: few
cdr3_aa: CASIQGAMEYF
cdr3_nt: TGTGCCAGCATTCAGGGGGCAATGGAGTACTTC

d_call: .
j_call: TRBJ2-7
v_call: TRBV7-6
clone_size: .
cdr3_aa: CASSQDGFYEQYF
cdr3_nt: TGTGCCAGCAGCCAGGACGGATTCTACGAGCAGTACTTC

d_call: TRBD2
j_call: TRBJ2-5
v_call: TRBV5-1
clone_size: .
cdr3_aa: CASSPAAGAGETQYF
cdr3_nt: TGCGCCAGCAGCCCCGCGGCGGGAGCGGGGGAGACCCAGTACTTC

d_call: TRBD1
j_call: TRBJ2-2
v_call: TRBV7-2
clone_size: .
cdr3_aa: CASSLGGTVGELFF
cdr3_nt: TGTGCCAGCAGCTTAGGTGGGACAGTCGGGGAGCTGTTTTTT

d_call: .
j_call: TRBJ1-6
v_call: TRBV18
clone_size: few
cdr3_aa: CASSPSSNSPLHF
cdr3_nt: TGTGCCAGCTCACCCAGCAGTAATTCACCCCTCCACTTT

d_call: TRBD1
j_call: TRBJ1-1
v_call: TRBV5-1
clone_size: many
cdr3_aa: CASSLGDREPTEAFF
cdr3_nt: TGCGCCAGCAGCTTGGGGGACAGGGAGCCCACTGAAGCTTTCTTT

d_call: .
j_call: TRBJ2-7
v_call: TRBV3-1
clone_size: few
cdr3_aa: CASSHSLQTYEQYF
cdr3_nt: TGTGCCAGCAGCCATTCCCTACAGACCTACGAGCAGTACTTC

d_call: TRBD1
j_call: TRBJ1-6
v_call: TRBV7-9
clone_size: few
cdr3_aa: CASSYGQENSPLHF
cdr3_nt: TGTGCCAGCAGTTATGGACAGGAGAATTCACCCCTCCACTTT

d_call: .
j_call: TRBJ1-1
v_call: TRBV19
clone_size: .
cdr3_aa: CASSIGGNTEAFF
cdr3_nt: TGTGCCAGTAGTATAGGTGGCAACACTGAAGCTTTCTTT

d_call: .
j_call: TRBJ2-3
v_call: TRBV4-1
clone_size: many
cdr3_aa: CASSQEFGTDTQYF
cdr3_nt: TGCGCCAGCAGCCAAGAGTTCGGCACAGATACGCAGTATTTT

d_call: .
j_call: TRBJ2-1
v_call: TRBV20-1
clone_size: few
cdr3_aa: CSADPEGRHEQFF
cdr3_nt: TGCAGTGCTGACCCGGAGGGGAGGCATGAGCAGTTCTTC

d_call: TRBD1
j_call: TRBJ2-3
v_call: TRBV29-1
clone_size: .
cdr3_aa: CSVTPPGQGHRTQYF
cdr3_nt: TGCAGCGTCACACCCCCGGGACAGGGGCATCGTACGCAGTATTTT

d_call: TRBD2
j_call: TRBJ2-5
v_call: TRBV6-1
clone_size: many
cdr3_aa: CASTPSGFQETQYF
cdr3_nt: TGTGCCAGCACTCCTAGCGGGTTCCAAGAGACCCAGTACTTC

d_call: TRBD1
j_call: TRBJ1-4
v_call: TRBV12-3/TRBV12-4
clone_size: few
cdr3_aa: CASSRLTGTNEKLFF
cdr3_nt: TGTGCCAGCAGTCGACTGACAGGGACTAATGAAAAACTGTTTTTT

d_call: .
j_call: TRBJ1-1
v_call: TRBV12-3/TRBV12-4
clone_size: many
cdr3_aa: CASSLVDTEAFF
cdr3_nt: TGTGCCAGCAGTTTGGTGGACACTGAAGCTTTCTTT

d_call: .
j_call: TRBJ2-1
v_call: TRBV7-2
clone_size: many
cdr3_aa: CASSSWGRSYNEQFF
cdr3_nt: TGTGCCAGCAGCTCCTGGGGCAGGTCCTACAATGAGCAGTTCTTC

d_call: TRBD1
j_call: TRBJ1-5
v_call: TRBV12-3/TRBV12-4
clone_size: many
cdr3_aa: CASSLGTGDNQPQHF
cdr3_nt: TGTGCCAGCAGCCTCGGGACAGGGGATAATCAGCCCCAGCATTTT

d_call: .
j_call: TRBJ2-1
v_call: TRBV7-2
clone_size: .
cdr3_aa: CASSSLYAYNEQFF
cdr3_nt: TGTGCCAGCAGCTCCCTATACGCCTACAATGAGCAGTTCTTC

d_call: .
j_call: TRBJ2-1
v_call: TRBV3-1
clone_size: few
cdr3_aa: CASSQDSALAPYNEQFF
cdr3_nt: TGTGCCAGCAGCCAAGATAGCGCACTAGCCCCCTACAATGAGCAGTTCTTC

d_call: .
j_call: TRBJ1-1
v_call: TRBV5-1
clone_size: many
cdr3_aa: CASSPRQLNTEAFF
cdr3_nt: TGCGCCAGCAGCCCAAGACAGTTGAACACTGAAGCTTTCTTT

d_call: TRBD2
j_call: TRBJ2-5
v_call: TRBV20-1
clone_size: .
cdr3_aa: CSARGRRGSETQYF
cdr3_nt: TGCAGTGCTAGAGGTCGGCGGGGGAGCGAGACCCAGTACTTC

d_call: .
j_call: TRBJ1-4
v_call: TRBV7-6
clone_size: few
cdr3_aa: CASSFGQGEKLFF
cdr3_nt: TGTGCCAGCAGCTTCGGGCAGGGGGAAAAACTGTTTTTT

d_call: TRBD2
j_call: TRBJ2-3
v_call: TRBV20-1
clone_size: few
cdr3_aa: CSASGTSGSGNTQYF
cdr3_nt: TGCAGTGCTAGCGGGACTAGCGGGAGTGGGAATACGCAGTATTTT

d_call: .
j_call: TRBJ2-1
v_call: TRBV21-1
clone_size: .
cdr3_aa: CASIQAKAGNEQFF
cdr3_nt: TGTGCCAGCATTCAAGCTAAGGCCGGAAATGAGCAGTTCTTC

d_call: TRBD2
j_call: TRBJ2-1
v_call: TRBV7-6
clone_size: many
cdr3_aa: CASSYRTRFYNEQFF
cdr3_nt: TGTGCCAGCAGCTACCGGACTAGGTTTTACAATGAGCAGTTCTTC

d_call: .
j_call: TRBJ2-1
v_call: TRBV27
clone_size: .
cdr3_aa: CASSLRGAFYNEQFF
cdr3_nt: TGTGCCAGCAGTTTAAGGGGGGCTTTTTACAATGAGCAGTTCTTC

d_call: .
j_call: TRBJ2-3
v_call: TRBV20-1
clone_size: few
cdr3_aa: CSARQADTDTQYF
cdr3_nt: TGCAGTGCTAGACAAGCGGACACAGATACGCAGTATTTT

d_call: .
j_call: TRBJ2-1
v_call: TRBV7-2
clone_size: .
cdr3_aa: CASSPHGGSNNEQFF
cdr3_nt: TGTGCCAGCAGCCCCCATGGGGGGTCTAACAATGAGCAGTTCTTC

d_call: TRBD2
j_call: TRBJ2-1
v_call: TRBV15
clone_size: many
cdr3_aa: CATSPRTSGRATNEQFF
cdr3_nt: TGTGCCACCAGCCCTCGGACTAGCGGGAGGGCCACGAATGAGCAGTTCTTC

d_call: .
j_call: TRBJ2-3
v_call: TRBV18
clone_size: .
cdr3_aa: CATQDLLSTDTQYF
cdr3_nt: TGTGCCACTCAGGATCTACTTAGCACAGATACGCAGTATTTT

d_call: TRBD1
j_call: TRBJ1-2
v_call: TRBV18
clone_size: .
cdr3_aa: CASSQGTGPYGYTF
cdr3_nt: TGTGCCAGCTCACAAGGGACAGGGCCCTATGGCTACACCTTC

d_call: .
j_call: TRBJ1-3
v_call: TRBV18
clone_size: few
cdr3_aa: CASSPRGNTIYF
cdr3_nt: TGTGCCAGCTCACCCCGCGGAAACACCATATATTTT

d_call: .
j_call: TRBJ2-1
v_call: TRBV5-1
clone_size: .
cdr3_aa: CASSPGGTIGRNEQFF
cdr3_nt: TGCGCCAGCAGCCCAGGGGGGACTATAGGTCGCAATGAGCAGTTCTTC

d_call: .
j_call: TRBJ2-1
v_call: TRBV29-1
clone_size: many
cdr3_aa: CSVVGGIVDEQFF
cdr3_nt: TGCAGCGTTGTGGGTGGGATCGTCGATGAGCAGTTCTTC

d_call: .
j_call: TRBJ1-5
v_call: TRBV20-1
clone_size: .
cdr3_aa: CSVRTVSFTAQHF
cdr3_nt: TGCAGTGTCCGGACAGTGAGTTTCACGGCCCAGCATTTT

d_call: TRBD2
j_call: TRBJ2-1
v_call: TRBV20-1
clone_size: few
cdr3_aa: CSADRGGLAGLGHNEQFF
cdr3_nt: TGCAGTGCTGACCGAGGAGGACTAGCGGGCCTCGGCCACAATGAGCAGTTCTTC

d_call: TRBD1
j_call: TRBJ2-2
v_call: TRBV24-1
clone_size: few
cdr3_aa: CATSDLGQGASGGELFF
cdr3_nt: TGTGCCACCAGTGATTTAGGGCAGGGGGCTTCTGGCGGGGAGCTGTTTTTT

d_call: TRBD2
j_call: TRBJ2-6
v_call: TRBV5-1
clone_size: .
cdr3_aa: CASSLVGTSGTFSGANVLTF
cdr3_nt: TGCGCCAGCAGCTTGGTCGGGACTAGCGGGACGTTCTCTGGGGCCAACGTCCTGACTTTC

d_call: .
j_call: TRBJ1-5
v_call: TRBV11-2
clone_size: many
cdr3_aa: CASSLGGNNQPQHF
cdr3_nt: TGTGCCAGCAGCTTAGGGGGTAACAATCAGCCCCAGCATTTT

d_call: .
j_call: TRBJ2-2
v_call: TRBV24-1
clone_size: few
cdr3_aa: CATRERGHSNTGELFF
cdr3_nt: TGTGCCACCAGGGAGAGGGGACACTCGAACACCGGGGAGCTGTTTTTT

d_call: .
j_call: TRBJ2-1
v_call: TRBV6-1
clone_size: .
cdr3_aa: CASSGQFEQFF
cdr3_nt: TGTGCCAGCAGTGGACAATTTGAGCAGTTCTTC

d_call: .
j_call: TRBJ1-1
v_call: TRBV10-2
clone_size: few
cdr3_aa: CATLVTVNTEAFF
cdr3_nt: TGCGCCACTTTGGTTACTGTGAACACTGAAGCTTTCTTT

d_call: .
j_call: TRBJ2-5
v_call: TRBV11-2
clone_size: .
cdr3_aa: CASSLEPRGQFRQETQYF
cdr3_nt: TGTGCCAGCAGCTTAGAACCGAGAGGACAGTTTCGCCAAGAGACCCAGTACTTC

d_call: .
j_call: TRBJ1-1
v_call: TRBV5-1
clone_size: few
cdr3_aa: CASRKSLNTEAFF
cdr3_nt: TGCGCCAGCCGAAAGAGCTTGAACACTGAAGCTTTCTTT

d_call: .
j_call: TRBJ2-3
v_call: TRBV27
clone_size: many
cdr3_aa: CASSLLVNTDTQYF
cdr3_nt: TGTGCCAGCAGTTTATTGGTGAACACAGATACGCAGTATTTT

d_call: .
j_call: TRBJ2-3
v_call: TRBV5-1
clone_size: few
cdr3_aa: CASSSGPTDTQYF
cdr3_nt: TGCGCCAGCAGCAGTGGGCCCACAGATACGCAGTATTTT

d_call: .
j_call: TRBJ1-2
v_call: TRBV12-3/TRBV12-4
clone_size: few
cdr3_aa: CASSLAPASGDYTF
cdr3_nt: TGTGCCAGCAGTTTAGCGCCAGCAAGTGGAGACTACACCTTC

d_call: .
j_call: TRBJ1-2
v_call: TRBV25-1
clone_size: .
cdr3_aa: CASSDPRNYGYTF
cdr3_nt: TGTGCCAGCAGTGATCCCAGGAACTATGGCTACACCTTC

d_call: .
j_call: TRBJ2-3
v_call: TRBV20-1
clone_size: .
cdr3_aa: CSARMRDTQYF
cdr3_nt: TGCAGTGCTAGAATGCGGGATACGCAGTATTTT

d_call: TRBD1
j_call: TRBJ1-1
v_call: TRBV12-3/TRBV12-4
clone_size: many
cdr3_aa: CASSLRTGVGTEAFF
cdr3_nt: TGTGCCAGCAGCCTACGGACAGGGGTGGGGACTGAAGCTTTCTTT

d_call: .
j_call: TRBJ1-2
v_call: TRBV5-1
clone_size: few
cdr3_aa: CASSLAGRGVGYGYTF
cdr3_nt: TGCGCCAGCAGCCTTGCGGGGAGGGGAGTTGGCTATGGCTACACCTTC

d_call: .
j_call: TRBJ1-5
v_call: TRBV20-1
clone_size: .
cdr3_aa: CSAVGASNQPQHF
cdr3_nt: TGCAGTGCGGTAGGGGCGAGCAATCAGCCCCAGCATTTT